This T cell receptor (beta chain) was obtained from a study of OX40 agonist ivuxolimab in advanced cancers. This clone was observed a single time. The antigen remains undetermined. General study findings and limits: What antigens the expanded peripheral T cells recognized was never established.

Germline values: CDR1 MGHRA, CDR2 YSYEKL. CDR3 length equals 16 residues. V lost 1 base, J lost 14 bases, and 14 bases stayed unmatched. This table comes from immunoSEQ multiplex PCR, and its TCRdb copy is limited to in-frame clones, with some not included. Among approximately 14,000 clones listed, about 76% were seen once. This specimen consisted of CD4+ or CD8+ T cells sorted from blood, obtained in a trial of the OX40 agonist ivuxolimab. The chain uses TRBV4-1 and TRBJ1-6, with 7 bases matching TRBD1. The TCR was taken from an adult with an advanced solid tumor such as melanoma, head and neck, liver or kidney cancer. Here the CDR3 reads CASSQAQGFSEFTLHF. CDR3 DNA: TGCGCCAGCAGCCAAGCACAGGGGTTCAGTGAATTCACCCTCCACTTT.